This section outlines one T cell receptor beta chain sequence together with its context. The source of the sample is a study of early T cells in non-severe SARS-CoV-2 infection. TCRdb passed the 5' RACE reads through MiXCR, listing each CDR3 protein once. This sample has approximately 77,000 distinct CDR3 sequences, with roughly a sixth found just once. The sequenced sample consisted of whole blood. The TCR comes from an adult who was a healthcare worker with PCR-confirmed SARS-CoV-2 infection or an uninfected control (not recorded which).

The CDR3 DNA reads TGTGCCAGCAAACACAGGGCTAATTCACCCCTCCACTTT. Translating it yields CASKHRANSPLHF. The chain has TRBV2 and TRBJ1-6; a weak D match, TRBD1 (6 bases). Trimming took off 7 bases at V and 6 bases at J, with 10 bases between the two ends. The CDR3 has 13 residues. The germline V gene has CDR1 SNHLY and CDR2 FYNNEI.